This T cell receptor (beta chain) was retrieved from a study of shared clonotypes between healthy human individuals (dated by TCRdb to 2018 to 2021). Notes on the research overall: The cohort comprised a couple of women and three men aged 18 to 49 years. Per donor, three plates each were used for CD4 naive and CD4 memory, two for CD8 naive, and one for CD8 memory. To estimate repertoire size and how much clonotype sharing occurs between individuals, the study deeply sequenced the blood TCR repertoires of several healthy adults. To increase sequencing depth and limit assay-specific biases, different laboratories used diverse techniques to prepare libraries and sequence TCR repertoires. Each donor's leukapheresis produced roughly between roughly 0.94 and 9.5 billion PBMCs. The research as a whole found: Sharing across several donors was observed for about 5% of naive CD4, over 3% of naive CD8, about 2.3% of memory CD4, and roughly 0.4% of memory CD8 clonotypes. Pairwise subsampling indicated that sequencing depth was expected to affect the degree of clonotype sharing among donors. Sampling was limited to blood, and TCR repertoires in tissue likely differ from TCR repertoires in blood. Naive subsets generally had larger estimated clonotype richness than memory subsets did. Because the study included a small number of donors, the genetic and exposure-history diversity represented was limited. Even with the large sequencing depth, rarefaction of the sorted-subset datasets indicated that sequencing was incomplete. Compared with non-shared clonotypes, clonotypes shared by all four sorted-subset donors had higher generation probabilities.

The donors were healthy, HIV-negative adults who had no recently reported acute infections or vaccinations. All donors were Caucasian adults living in Nashville, Tennessee, USA. CD4+ T cells were enriched by magnetic negative selection, after which naive cells were positively selected on CD45RA and the negative fraction was taken as the memory subset. Blood was collected by leukapheresis, and PBMCs were isolated by Ficoll-Histopaque density gradient centrifugation and then cryopreserved in liquid nitrogen vapor phase. Analytical flow cytometry was used to check the purity and quantity of each magnetically sorted T cell population. Genomic DNA was isolated from each sorted fraction and quantified by UV absorbance on a Nanodrop 2000c. As regards this clone: Which antigen it targets is not known. Base quality data are lacking; no much larger clone is found one base away.

TCR CDR3 regions were amplified from genomic DNA by multiplex PCR using the deep immunoSEQ assay. Genomic DNA extracted from each cell subset was distributed evenly over all wells of several immunoSEQ 96-well plates, and each plate served as one replicate. Each replicate PCR for sorted subsets received around 200 ng genomic DNA, equal to about 30,000 T cell genomes. Purified libraries were measured with a Qubit 3.0 fluorometer, size-checked on a Bioanalyzer 2100, and measured again with the KAPA Library Quantification kit. Each immunoSEQ 96-well plate was sequenced on its own single-read 150-cycle Illumina NextSeq 550 flow cell. The published analysis was carried out like this. The immunoSEQ output contained only junctional sequences without quality scores, so filtering could not match that applied to full-length reads. Sequences were annotated with PyIR, a Python wrapper for IgBLAST v1.9, and V/J genes and CDR3 were assigned using IMGT germline references. Reads were filtered out if the reads had weak V/J assignments (E-value above 1e-6), no CDR3, stop codons, out-of-frame junctions, or ambiguous translated residues. A V3J clonotype was defined by an identical inferred V gene, J gene, and CDR3 amino acid sequence. To compute the percentage overlap between repertoires, the number of shared unique clonotypes was divided by the size of the smaller repertoire. RTK rarefaction, the Chao1 estimator, and Recon v2.1 estimates of unobserved clonotypes were used to assess repertoire richness. Generation probabilities for all TCRbeta clonotypes obtained by the gDNA method from a handful of donors were computed using OLGA. TCRdb took over this immuneACCESS table, retaining in-frame rearrangements with V and J assigned. Such tables are incomplete; in checked studies, under half of the missing clones stem from an unresolved V gene, and the remainder is unexplained. V, J and clone size are those of that table, while D and trimming were read from the DNA. The sample has around 2.5 million clones on record, 80% to 95% of them singletons. The ten top clones hold around 0.37% of the sample.

The sequenced material came from naive CD4+ T cells from PBMCs. Read against the paper, the sample's cell subset or site label means: CD45RA+ positively selected. This TCR was recovered from a young man in good health. Some clones in this sample may be carry-over from other donors' samples.

This receptor has the CDR3 CASSLYETNSEAFF. The DNA is as follows: TGTGCCAGCAGCTTATACGAGACTAATTCTGAAGCTTTCTTT. The rearranged chain carries TRBV13 and TRBJ1-1; the D gene remains uncertain. Including cysteine and phenylalanine, the CDR3 has 14 amino acids. Of the read, only the CDR3 DNA is kept; its 42 bases are in frame from base 1. CDR1 PRHDT and CDR2 FYEKMQ are derived from the germline V gene (reference sequence). Trimming at the junction amounts to 2 bases on V and 6 bases on J, and the germline ends lie 13 bases apart.